The 11 T cell receptor beta chains below were found in one sample sequenced in a study of shared clonotypes between healthy human individuals. Profiled with immunoSEQ multiplex PCR; TCRdb holds only in-frame clones, not every one. The sample yields about 520,000 clones, more than 75% seen once. Sequenced material: PBMCs. The receptors shown here come from a woman aged 40 to 50 in good health. Some clones in this sample may be carry-over from other donors' samples.

Of note for this clone: Other DNA sequences in the sample encode the same CDR3. The V gene is TRBV7-9, the J gene TRBJ2-5; D is ambiguous. This CDR3 region has 13 residues. Germline loops: CDR1 SEHNR, CDR2 FQNEAQ (reference sequence). The V gene lost 1 base and the J gene lost 2 bases, with 5 bases spanning the gap. The CDR3 is CASSLGSQETQYF. CDR3 nucleotide sequence: TGTGCCAGCAGCTTAGGCAGTCAAGAGACCCAGTACTTC.

This chain links TRBV7-6 with TRBJ2-5; 8 bases align to TRBD2. CDR1 is SGHVS, CDR2 FNYEAQ, per germline. The CDR3 extends over 15 amino acids. The V segment lost 4 bases and the J segment 2 bases; nucleotides outside the gene matches: 6. CDR3 DNA: TGTGCCAGCAGCTCCCCGGCTAGCGGGCAAGAGACCCAGTACTTC. This sequence encodes CASSSPASGQETQYF.

The CDR3 bases are TGTGCCACACTTCCCTCGGGTGGCTACACCTTC. Amino acid sequence: CATLPSGGYTF. This chain joins TRBV6-1 and TRBJ1-2, with D unresolved. V was cut by 10 bases and J by 7 bases, with 13 bases left in between. Germline V gene data show CDR1 as MNHNS and CDR2 as SASEGT. CDR3 length: 11 residues.

The chain combines TRBV10-3 with TRBJ2-3; D remains ambiguous. The CDR3 has 11 amino acids. Germline values: CDR1 ENHRY, CDR2 SYGVKD. Trimming took 5 bases from V and 0 from J, leaving 0 bases between them. The CDR3 spells CAISSTDTQYF. CDR3 DNA: TGTGCCATCAGTAGCACAGATACGCAGTATTTT.

The chain has TRBV4-1 and TRBJ2-1, with 9 bases fitting TRBD1. The germline gives CDR1 MGHRA, CDR2 YSYEKL. This CDR3 is built from 16 residues. The trim removed 4 bases at V and 3 bases at J, leaving 7 bases unmatched. DNA for the CDR3: TGCGCCAGCAGCCCGGGACAGGGCAAACTCTACAATGAGCAGTTCTTC. It is translated as CASSPGQGKLYNEQFF.

V is TRBV7-2 and J is TRBJ2-6, with D unresolved. CDR1 and CDR2 from the germline V gene are SGHTA and FQGNSA. The CDR3 contains 16 residues. V was pared by 5 bases and J by 0 bases, with 11 bases between. In nucleotides, the CDR3 is TGTGCCAGCAGCCGATTGGGCTTCTCTGGGGCCAACGTCCTGACTTTC. Its translation: CASSRLGFSGANVLTF.

The chain is built from TRBV10-3 and TRBJ2-5; TRBD2 matches 13 bases. The germline V gene encodes CDR1 ENHRY and CDR2 SYGVKD. V shed 4 bases, J shed 4 bases, and the junction held 3 bases outside the gene matches. The CDR3 has 15 amino acids. The CDR3 coding sequence is TGTGCCATCAGTGTCGGACTAGCGGGAGTAGAGACCCAGTACTTC. Amino acids: CAISVGLAGVETQYF.

This chain joins TRBV28 and TRBJ2-7; D ambiguous. The CDR3 is 11 residues long. Trimming shortened V by 5 bases and J by 3 bases, and 5 bases separated the two germline ends. Germline CDR1 is MDHEN and CDR2 is SYDVKM. The CDR3 nucleotides read TGTGCCAGCAGTCATCTCTACGAGCAGTACTTC. Translated, it gives CASSHLYEQYF.

This clone appeared once. The chain is built from TRBV7-3 and TRBJ2-3, with D perhaps matching TRBD2 (6 bases). CDR1 and CDR2 (germline): SGHTA, FQGTGA. The V and J ends lost 5 bases and 1 base respectively, with 10 bases between them. CDR3 length: 14 residues. This CDR3 reads CASSPAGRTDTQYF. The CDR3 DNA is TGTGCCAGCAGCCCGGCGGGACGCACAGATACGCAGTATTTT.

This chain joins TRBV23-1 and TRBJ2-7, with no clear D. TRBV23-1 falls under the ORF class, with uncertain function. The CDR3 is 14 amino acids. V dropped 3 bases and J dropped 2 bases, with 11 bases sitting between them. CDR3 loop: CASSHPGYTYEQYF. The CDR3 nucleotides read TGCGCCAGCAGTCACCCGGGCTATACCTACGAGCAGTACTTC.

The rearrangement uses TRBV6-5 and TRBJ2-1; tentative D call: TRBD2 (6 bases). The CDR3 spans 15 residues. Germline loops: CDR1 MNHEY, CDR2 SVGAGI. V was pared by 2 bases and J by 3 bases, with 11 bases between. The CDR3 here is CASSYGTGFYNEQFF. CDR3 coding DNA: TGTGCCAGCAGTTACGGGACTGGGTTCTACAATGAGCAGTTCTTC.